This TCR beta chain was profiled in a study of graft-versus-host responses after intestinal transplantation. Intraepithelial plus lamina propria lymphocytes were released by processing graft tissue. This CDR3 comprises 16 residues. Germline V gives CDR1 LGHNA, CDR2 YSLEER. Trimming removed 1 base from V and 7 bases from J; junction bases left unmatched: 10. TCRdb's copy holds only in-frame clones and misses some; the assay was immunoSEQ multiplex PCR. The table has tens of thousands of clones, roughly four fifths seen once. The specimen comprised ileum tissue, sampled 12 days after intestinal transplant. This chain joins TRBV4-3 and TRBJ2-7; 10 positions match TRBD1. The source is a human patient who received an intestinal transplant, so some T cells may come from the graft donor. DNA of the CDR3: TGCGCCAGCAGCCAAGGCATAGGGACAGGGGCCTTGGAGCAGTACTTC. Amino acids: CASSQGIGTGALEQYF.